The clone carrying this TCR beta chain was counted once. The data belong to a study of blood T cell repertoires in COVID-19. As for the study in general: Italy, Spain and the United States were the sources of the convalescent and acute COVID-19 samples.

In the source study's methods: Estimated nucleated cell counts came from reference gene primer amplification. The table came from immunoSEQ multiplex PCR; TCRdb's copy has only in-frame clones and leaves some out. The DNA gave D and trimming, while V, J and clone size come from that table. In the table there are 100,000 to 150,000 clones, around 87% of which are singletons. Germline assignment: CDR1 SQVTM and CDR2 ANQGSEA. The CDR3 is 13 amino acids. The ends were cut back, 4 bases at V and 6 bases at J, with 13 bases in the middle. Material for sequencing was peripheral blood. This chain uses TRBV29-1 with TRBJ1-5, with D possibly TRBD1 on 5 matching bases. This clonotype originated in a woman aged 60 to 75 with acute or convalescent COVID-19. Written as DNA, the CDR3 is TGCAGCGTTGGGGCAGGGTTGGGTCAGCCCCAGCATTTT. Translated: CSVGAGLGQPQHF. The complete variable domain, with remaining parts taken from reference TRBV29-1 and TRBJ1-5, reads SAVISQKPSRDICQRGTSLTIQCQVDSQVTMMFWYRQQPGQSLTLIATANQGSEATYESGFVIDKFPISRPNLTFSTLTVSNMSPEDSSIYLCSVGAGLGQPQHFGDGTRLSIL.